The 22 T cell receptor beta chains reported below all come from one sample, sequenced in a study of T cell responses to AZD1222 COVID-19 vaccine. Assay: immunoSEQ multiplex PCR; the TCRdb copy retains only in-frame clones and omits some. This table has roughly 200,000 clones, roughly 93% appearing once. The sequenced sample was peripheral blood, obtained 28 days after the second dose of the MenACWY control vaccine. The receptors were sampled from an adult who received the MenACWY meningococcal vaccine as a control.

V is TRBV19 and J is TRBJ1-5; 8 bases map to TRBD1. The germline V gene has CDR1 LNHDA and CDR2 SQIVND (reference sequence). V was clipped by 11 bases and J by 9 bases; unmatched bases: 18. This CDR3 is 15 amino acids long. CDR3 residues: CASRGGQGAFGPQHF. In DNA, the CDR3 is TGTGCCTCAAGAGGAGGCCAGGGGGCCTTCGGGCCCCAGCATTTT.

V is TRBV6-5 and J is TRBJ1-2; TRBD1 agrees at 7 bases. The CDR3 contains 14 residues. CDR1 and CDR2 from the germline V gene are MNHEY and SVGAGI. V gave up 6 bases and J gave up 1 base; unmatched junction bases: 5. DNA for the CDR3: TGTGCCAGCAGCAGGGGGGTCTTTAACTATGGCTACACCTTC. Translated: CASSRGVFNYGYTF.

The chain combines TRBV4-1 with TRBJ2-5; D unclear. Germline CDR1 MGHRA, CDR2 YSYEKL. Trimming pared 10 bases from V and 1 base from J, leaving 13 bases between. This CDR3 comprises 13 residues. The CDR3 protein is CATAEALQETQYF. The CDR3 coding sequence is TGCGCCACAGCCGAAGCCCTCCAAGAGACCCAGTACTTC.

This clone was seen only once. The rearrangement links TRBV7-8 to TRBJ2-6; 8 nucleotides line up with TRBD1. This CDR3 comprises 17 residues. Germline trimming cut 5 bases from V and 0 bases from J; bases unmatched to any gene: 6. CDR1 is SGHVS, CDR2 FQNEAQ, per germline. Here the CDR3 DNA reads TGTGCCAGCAGCGTGGGACAGGTGCTCTCTGGGGCCAACGTCCTGACTTTC. Translating gives CASSVGQVLSGANVLTF.

The gene calls are TRBV5-6 and TRBJ2-7; D is perhaps TRBD1 or TRBD2 (6 bases each). Trimming pared 2 bases from V and 3 bases from J, leaving 15 bases between. Germline lookup yields CDR1 SGHDT and CDR2 YYEEEE. The CDR3 is 15 amino acids. CDR3 region: CASSLRGVKNYEQYF. In DNA, the CDR3 is TGTGCCAGCAGCTTAAGGGGGGTCAAAAACTACGAGCAGTACTTC.

This clone occurred once. The rearrangement links TRBV7-2 to TRBJ1-4, with 10 bases aligning to TRBD1. Germline CDR1 and CDR2: SGHTA and FQGNSA. The CDR3 extends over 15 amino acids. Trimming removed 5 bases from V and 12 bases from J; junction bases left unmatched: 12. The CDR3 DNA reads as TGTGCCAGCAGCCCCGCCGGGACAGGGGCTTCGGAACTGTTTTTT. Protein sequence: CASSPAGTGASELFF.

The gene calls are TRBV5-4 and TRBJ2-7; TRBD1 matches at 8 bases. CDR1 SGHNT and CDR2 YYREEE come from the germline V gene (reference sequence). The length of the CDR3 is 15 residues. V shed 4 bases and J 3 bases; nucleotides not matched to a gene: 9. CDR3 region: CASSRGQESRYEQYF. The DNA for the CDR3 is TGTGCCAGCAGCAGGGGACAGGAGTCGCGCTACGAGCAGTACTTC.

The chain recombines TRBV3-1 (or the pseudogene TRBV3-2) with TRBJ2-3; a possible D gene is TRBD1 (5 bases). The CDR3 length is 14 residues. Germline CDR1 reads LGHDT; CDR2 reads YNNKEL (reference sequence). The V and J ends lost 4 bases and 2 bases respectively, with 10 bases between them. CDR3 in amino acids: CASSLRGTTDTQYF. The CDR3 nucleotides are TGTGCCAGCAGCCTAAGGGGTACCACAGATACGCAGTATTTT.

This chain links TRBV9 with TRBJ1-1, with no clear D. The CDR3 is 11 residues long. Trimming stripped 5 bases from V and 6 bases from J, with 8 bases between. The germline CDR1 and CDR2 sequences are SGDLS and YYNGEE. DNA of the CDR3: TGTGCCAGCAGGCTCCAGGCTGAAGCTTTCTTT. Its translation: CASRLQAEAFF.

The rearrangement links TRBV7-9 to TRBJ1-1; D gene ambiguous. The germline V gene has CDR1 SEHNR and CDR2 FQNEAQ (reference sequence). The V and J ends lost 8 bases and 0 bases respectively, with 7 bases between them. This CDR3 spans 12 amino acids. The CDR3 DNA follows: TGTGCCAGCGGAGAGGTGAACACTGAAGCTTTCTTT. It codes for CASGEVNTEAFF.

The chain recombines TRBV27 with TRBJ1-6, with D possibly being TRBD1 (6 bases). Germline CDR1 MNHEY, CDR2 SMNVEV (reference sequence). The CDR3 runs 13 residues. V dropped 9 bases and J dropped 9 bases, with 15 bases sitting between them. In nucleotides, the CDR3 is TGTGCCAGTCGGTTCACAGGGACTTCACCCCTCCACTTT. It codes for CASRFTGTSPLHF.

This chain's CDR3 is CASSKAERGVPEQFF. CDR3 coding DNA: TGTGCCAGCAGCAAAGCAGAGCGGGGGGTCCCCGAGCAGTTCTTC. J is TRBJ2-1 and V is TRBV21-1; the table gives TRBD2 as D, unverified against the DNA. TRBV21-1 is a recognized pseudogene. The CDR3 has 15 residues.

This clone was seen only once. J is TRBJ2-4 and V is TRBV7-2; perhaps TRBD2 as D (7 bases). The CDR3 is 15 amino acids. CDR1 is SGHTA, CDR2 FQGNSA, per germline. The V and J ends lost 7 bases and 0 bases respectively, with 13 bases between them. The chain's CDR3 is CASTEGGGAKNIQYF. The DNA for the CDR3 is TGTGCCAGCACCGAGGGGGGGGGAGCCAAAAACATTCAGTACTTC.

This clone was detected only once. CDR3 sequence (DNA): TGTGCCAGCATCAAATACGGGGGGGGTGAGACCCAGTACTTC. Its translation is CASIKYGGGETQYF. The V and J genes are TRBV6-5 and TRBJ2-5; 8 positions agree with TRBD2. This CDR3 region has 14 residues. CDR1 MNHEY and CDR2 SVGAGI come from the germline V gene. V lost 7 bases to trimming and J lost 5 bases; unmatched junction nucleotides: 9.

The chain combines TRBV7-9 with TRBJ2-3, with TRBD2 identical over 10 bases. The length of the CDR3 is 16 residues. J lost 5 bases, V lost 1 base, and 6 bases had no gene match. The germline CDR1 and CDR2 sequences are SEHNR and FQNEAQ (reference sequence). The chain's CDR3 is CASSLGKGTSVDTQYF. The CDR3 DNA reads as TGTGCCAGCAGCTTAGGTAAAGGGACTAGCGTAGATACGCAGTATTTT.

This chain links TRBV7-9 with TRBJ1-6; TRBD1 agrees at 8 bases. In germline, CDR1 is SEHNR, CDR2 FQNEAQ (reference sequence). The CDR3 is made up of 14 amino acids. The ends lost 4 bases at V and 8 bases at J; junction bases unmatched: 4. The CDR3 DNA follows: TGTGCCAGCAGCTCACAGGGGGGGTATTCACCCCTCCACTTT. Protein sequence: CASSSQGGYSPLHF.

This chain connects TRBV7-3 to TRBJ1-1, with D perhaps matching TRBD1 (6 bases). V lost 5 bases, J lost 3 bases, and 16 bases lay in between. The CDR3 extends over 15 amino acids. Germline CDR1 is SGHTA and CDR2 is FQGTGA. In DNA, the CDR3 is TGTGCCAGCAGCCCCGCTGCAGGGGTAGACACTGAAGCTTTCTTT. Amino acids: CASSPAAGVDTEAFF. Drawing the rest from reference TRBV7-3 and TRBJ1-1, the complete variable domain is GAGVSQTPSNKVTEKGKYVELRCDPISGHTALYWYRQSLGQGPEFLIYFQGTGAADDSGLPNDRFFAVRPEGSVSTLKIQRTERGDSAVYLCASSPAAGVDTEAFFGQGTRLTVV.

The J gene is TRBJ1-6, the V gene TRBV5-6; no reliable D call. This CDR3 spans 14 amino acids. Trimming removed 0 bases at V and 7 bases at J, with 8 bases between. The germline V gene encodes CDR1 SGHDT and CDR2 YYEEEE. The CDR3 DNA reads as TGTGCCAGCAGCTTGGGACGGTCGAATTCACCCCTCCACTTT. Encoded protein: CASSLGRSNSPLHF.

The gene calls are TRBV5-1 and TRBJ1-1, with TRBD1 as a possible D gene (6 bases). Germline V gives CDR1 SGHRS, CDR2 YFSETQ. The CDR3 runs to 15 residues. V shed 4 bases and J shed 4 bases, with 17 bases lying between them. The CDR3 nucleotides read TGCGCCAGCAGCCCGGAACAGGGAGCGAGCACTGAAGCTTTCTTT. Its translation: CASSPEQGASTEAFF.

J is TRBJ1-6 and V is TRBV28, with D perhaps TRBD1 (5 bases). Trimming stripped 2 bases from V and 13 bases from J, with 9 bases between. Germline V gene data show CDR1 as MDHEN and CDR2 as SYDVKM. The CDR3 is 12 residues long. As DNA, the CDR3 is TGTGCCAGCAGTTTAACCAGGGACCCCCTCCACTTT. It translates to CASSLTRDPLHF. Full variable domain (missing parts from reference TRBV28 and TRBJ1-6): DVKVTQSSRYLVKRTGEKVFLECVQDMDHENMFWYRQDPGLGLRLIYFSYDVKMKEKGDIPEGYSVSREKKERFSLILESASTNQTSMYLCASSLTRDPLHFGNGTRLTVT.

This chain uses TRBV29-1 with TRBJ2-1; TRBD1 might be the D (6 bases). CDR1 is SQVTM, CDR2 ANQGSEA, per germline. Trimming stripped 7 bases from V and 6 bases from J, with 16 bases between. The CDR3 extends over 13 amino acids. CDR3 in DNA: TGCAGCGCCCACAGGGTGATTGGCAATGAGCAGTTCTTC. This sequence encodes CSAHRVIGNEQFF.

This sequence joins TRBV4-1 and TRBJ1-5, with D unresolved. The CDR3 totals 17 residues. The V end was cut by 1 base, the J end by 0 bases, with 13 bases between. Germline V gives CDR1 MGHRA, CDR2 YSYEKL. The CDR3 nucleotides are TGCGCCAGCAGCCAAGGCCTCCGCCGTTATAGCAATCAGCCCCAGCATTTT. Translating gives CASSQGLRRYSNQPQHF.